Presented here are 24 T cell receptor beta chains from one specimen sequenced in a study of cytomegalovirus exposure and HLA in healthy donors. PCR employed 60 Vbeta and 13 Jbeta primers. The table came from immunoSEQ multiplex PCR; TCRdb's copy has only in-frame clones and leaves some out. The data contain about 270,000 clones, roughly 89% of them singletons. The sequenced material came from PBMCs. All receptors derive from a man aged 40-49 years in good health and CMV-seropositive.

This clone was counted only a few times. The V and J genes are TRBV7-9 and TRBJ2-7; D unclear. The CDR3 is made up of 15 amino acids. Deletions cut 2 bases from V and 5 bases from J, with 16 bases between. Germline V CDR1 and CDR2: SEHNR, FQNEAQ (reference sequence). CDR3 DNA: TGTGCCAGCAGCTTAAATTTGCCAGGATCCGACGAGCAGTACTTC. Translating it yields CASSLNLPGSDEQYF.

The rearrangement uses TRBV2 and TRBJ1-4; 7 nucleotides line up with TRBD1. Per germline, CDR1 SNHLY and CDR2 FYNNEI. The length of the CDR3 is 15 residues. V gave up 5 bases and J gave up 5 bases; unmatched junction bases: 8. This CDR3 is CASSSRQGRNEKLFF. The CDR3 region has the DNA TGTGCCAGCAGTAGCAGACAGGGTAGAAATGAAAAACTGTTTTTT.

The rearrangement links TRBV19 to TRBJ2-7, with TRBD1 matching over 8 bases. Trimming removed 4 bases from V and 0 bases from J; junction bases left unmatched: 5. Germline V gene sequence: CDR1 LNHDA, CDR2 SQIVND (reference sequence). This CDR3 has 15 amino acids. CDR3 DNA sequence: TGTGCCAGTAGTAAGGACAGGGCCTCCTCCTACGAGCAGTACTTC. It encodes CASSKDRASSYEQYF.

In DNA, the CDR3 is TGTGCCAGCAGTTACAGGGGATCGAACACCGGGGAGCTGTTTTTT. Translation: CASSYRGSNTGELFF. This sequence joins TRBV6-5 and TRBJ2-2; D might be TRBD1 (5 bases). Germline V gives CDR1 MNHEY, CDR2 SVGAGI. Trimming took off 2 bases at V and 0 bases at J, with 7 bases between the two ends. The CDR3 is 15 amino acids.

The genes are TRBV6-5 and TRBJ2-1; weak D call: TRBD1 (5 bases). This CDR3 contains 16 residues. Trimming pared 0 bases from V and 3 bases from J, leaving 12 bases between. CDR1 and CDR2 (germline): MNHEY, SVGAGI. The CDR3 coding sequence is TGTGCCAGCAGTTACTCTGGCCAGGGAAGCTACAATGAGCAGTTCTTC. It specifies CASSYSGQGSYNEQFF.

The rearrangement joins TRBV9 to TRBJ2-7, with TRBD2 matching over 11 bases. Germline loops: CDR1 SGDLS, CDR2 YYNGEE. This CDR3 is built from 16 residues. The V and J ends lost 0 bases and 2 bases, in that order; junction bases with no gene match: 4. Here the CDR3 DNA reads TGTGCCAGCAGCGTAGGATCACTAGCGGGAGCCTACGAGCAGTACTTC. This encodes CASSVGSLAGAYEQYF. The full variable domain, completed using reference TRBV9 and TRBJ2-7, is DSGVTQTPKHLITATGQRVTLRCSPRSGDLSVYWYQQSLDQGLQFLIQYYNGEERAKGNILERFSAQQFPDLHSELNLSSLELGDSALYFCASSVGSLAGAYEQYFGPGTRLTVT.

This chain's CDR3 is CASSLTGTYNEQFF. Here the CDR3 DNA reads TGCGCCAGCAGCTTGACAGGTACCTACAATGAGCAGTTCTTC. The V gene is TRBV5-1, the J gene TRBJ2-1, with a weak D call TRBD1 (5 bases). Between the trimmed V and J ends, which lost 1 base and 2 bases, there was a span of 7 bases. The CDR3 runs 14 residues. The germline gives CDR1 SGHRS, CDR2 YFSETQ.

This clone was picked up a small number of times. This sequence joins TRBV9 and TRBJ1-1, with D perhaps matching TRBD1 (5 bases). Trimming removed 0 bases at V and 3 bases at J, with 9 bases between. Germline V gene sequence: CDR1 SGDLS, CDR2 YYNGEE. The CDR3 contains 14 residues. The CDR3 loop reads CASSVEVGDTEAFF. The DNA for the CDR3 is TGTGCCAGCAGCGTAGAAGTAGGGGACACTGAAGCTTTCTTT.

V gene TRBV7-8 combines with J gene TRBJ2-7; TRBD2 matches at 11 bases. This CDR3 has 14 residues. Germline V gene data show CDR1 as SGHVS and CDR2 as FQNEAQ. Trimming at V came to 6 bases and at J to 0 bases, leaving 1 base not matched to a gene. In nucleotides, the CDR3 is TGTGCCAGCAGGCTAGCGGGAGGCTCCTACGAGCAGTACTTC. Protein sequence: CASRLAGGSYEQYF.

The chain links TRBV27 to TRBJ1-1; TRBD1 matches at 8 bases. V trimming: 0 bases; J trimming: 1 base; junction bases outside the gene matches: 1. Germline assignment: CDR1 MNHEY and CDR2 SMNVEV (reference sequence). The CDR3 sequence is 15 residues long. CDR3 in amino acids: CASSLSQGANTEAFF. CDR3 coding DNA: TGTGCCAGCAGTTTATCGCAGGGGGCGAACACTGAAGCTTTCTTT.

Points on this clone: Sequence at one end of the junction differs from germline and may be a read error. The CDR3 DNA is TGTTCCAGCAGCTTAGCAACCTTGGACAGGGGCGACTACGAGCAGTACTTC. It specifies CSSSLATLDRGDYEQYF. The V gene is TRBV7-9, the J gene TRBJ2-7, with TRBD1 matching 9 bases. This CDR3 has 17 residues. CDR1 and CDR2 (germline): SEHNR, FQNEAQ (reference sequence).

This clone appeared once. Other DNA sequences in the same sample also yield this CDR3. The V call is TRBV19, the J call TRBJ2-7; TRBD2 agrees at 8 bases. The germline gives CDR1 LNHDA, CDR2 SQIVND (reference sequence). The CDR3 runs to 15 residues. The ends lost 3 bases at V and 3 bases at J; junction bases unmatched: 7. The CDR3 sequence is CASSILAGGLYEQYF. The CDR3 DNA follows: TGTGCCAGTAGTATCTTGGCGGGAGGCCTCTACGAGCAGTACTTC. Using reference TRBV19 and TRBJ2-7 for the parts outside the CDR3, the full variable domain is DGGITQSPKYLFRKEGQNVTLSCEQNLNHDAMYWYRQDPGQGLRLIYYSQIVNDFQKGDIAEGYSVSREKKESFPLTVTSAQKNPTAFYLCASSILAGGLYEQYFGPGTRLTVT.

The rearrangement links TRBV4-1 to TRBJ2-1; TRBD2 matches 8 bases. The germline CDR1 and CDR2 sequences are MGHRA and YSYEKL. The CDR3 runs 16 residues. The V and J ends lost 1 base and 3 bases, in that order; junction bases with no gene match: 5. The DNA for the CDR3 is TGCGCCAGCAGCCAAGGAGGGACTAGAATCTACAATGAGCAGTTCTTC. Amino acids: CASSQGGTRIYNEQFF.

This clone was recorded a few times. CDR3 coding DNA: TGCGCCAGCAGCTTATTCGGGACAGGGCGCCATGAGCAGTTCTTC. This codes for CASSLFGTGRHEQFF. This chain joins TRBV5-1 and TRBJ2-1; the match to TRBD1 covers 9 bases. This CDR3 spans 15 amino acids. The V gene end was trimmed by 2 bases and the J gene end by 8 bases; junction bases not matched to a gene: 8. In germline, CDR1 is SGHRS, CDR2 YFSETQ.

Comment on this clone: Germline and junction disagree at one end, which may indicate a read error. The CDR3 here is CASSLRDDTGELFF. Here the CDR3 DNA reads TGTGCTAGCAGCCTGCGGGATGACACCGGGGAGCTGTTTTTT. The rearrangement joins TRBV7-7 to TRBJ2-2; D perhaps matches TRBD2 (6 bases). Germline V gene data show CDR1 as SSHAT and CDR2 as FNYEAQ (reference sequence). This CDR3 is built from 14 residues.

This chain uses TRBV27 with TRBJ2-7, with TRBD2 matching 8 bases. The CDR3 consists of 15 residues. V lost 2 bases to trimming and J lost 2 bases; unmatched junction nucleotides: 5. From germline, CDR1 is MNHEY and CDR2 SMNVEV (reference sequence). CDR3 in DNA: TGTGCCAGCAGTTTAGTTAGCGGGGCCACCTACGAGCAGTACTTC. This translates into CASSLVSGATYEQYF.

CDR3 residues: CASSYTLAGGNTEAFF. The CDR3 region has the DNA TGTGCCAGCAGTTACACCTTGGCAGGGGGTAACACTGAAGCTTTCTTT. This chain joins TRBV6-5 and TRBJ1-1; 7 bases line up with TRBD1. The germline V gene encodes CDR1 MNHEY and CDR2 SVGAGI. This CDR3 is built from 16 residues. With V trimmed by 2 bases and J by 2 bases, 8 bases remained unmatched.

DNA for the CDR3: TGCGCCAGCAGCACCTCCACCGCCGGGGGTGAGCAGTTCTTC. This translates into CASSTSTAGGEQFF. The rearrangement links TRBV5-1 to TRBJ2-1, with D perhaps TRBD2 (6 bases). The CDR3 runs 14 residues. Per germline, CDR1 SGHRS and CDR2 YFSETQ. The germline V and J ends were trimmed by 4 bases and 9 bases, with 17 bases remaining between them.

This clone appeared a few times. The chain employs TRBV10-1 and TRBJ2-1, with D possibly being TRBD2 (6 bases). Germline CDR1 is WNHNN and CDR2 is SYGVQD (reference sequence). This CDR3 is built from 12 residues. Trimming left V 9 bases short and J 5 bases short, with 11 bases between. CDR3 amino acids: CASGWGDNEQFF. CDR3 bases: TGCGCCAGTGGGTGGGGGGACAATGAGCAGTTCTTC.

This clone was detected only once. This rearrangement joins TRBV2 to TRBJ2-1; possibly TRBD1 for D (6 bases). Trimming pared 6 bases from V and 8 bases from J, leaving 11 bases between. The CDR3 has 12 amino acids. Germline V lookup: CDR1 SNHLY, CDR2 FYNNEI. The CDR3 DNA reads TGTGCCAGCAGGGGAAGGACAGATGAGCAGTTCTTC. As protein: CASRGRTDEQFF.

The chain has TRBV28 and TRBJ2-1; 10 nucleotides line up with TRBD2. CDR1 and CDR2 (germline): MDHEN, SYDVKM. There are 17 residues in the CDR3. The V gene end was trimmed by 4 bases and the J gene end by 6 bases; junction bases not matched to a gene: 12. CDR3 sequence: CASSYRTSGLSPNEQFF. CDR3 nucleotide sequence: TGTGCCAGCAGTTATCGGACTAGCGGCCTGAGCCCCAATGAGCAGTTCTTC.

CDR3 loop: CASSYGITEAFF. The CDR3 nucleotides are TGTGCCAGTAGTTACGGGATCACTGAAGCTTTCTTT. The rearrangement links TRBV19 to TRBJ1-1; no definite D call. Germline CDR1 LNHDA, CDR2 SQIVND (reference sequence). The V end lost 5 bases, the J end lost 4 bases, and 8 bases lay between the germline ends. The CDR3 has 12 amino acids.

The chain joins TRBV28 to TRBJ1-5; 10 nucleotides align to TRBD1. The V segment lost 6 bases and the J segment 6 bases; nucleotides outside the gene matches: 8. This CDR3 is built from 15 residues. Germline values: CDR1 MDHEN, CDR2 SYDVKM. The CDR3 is CASSSPGQGTQPQHF. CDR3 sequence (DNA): TGTGCCAGCAGCTCCCCGGGACAGGGGACTCAGCCCCAGCATTTT.

The CDR3 loop reads CSVGTGGEIGYEQYF. CDR3 DNA sequence: TGCAGCGTTGGTACAGGGGGCGAAATAGGCTACGAGCAGTACTTC. The chain couples TRBV29-1 to TRBJ2-7, with TRBD1 matching 9 bases. Germline CDR1 and CDR2: SQVTM and ANQGSEA. This CDR3 is built from 15 residues. Trimming removed 4 bases from V and 3 bases from J; junction bases left unmatched: 10.